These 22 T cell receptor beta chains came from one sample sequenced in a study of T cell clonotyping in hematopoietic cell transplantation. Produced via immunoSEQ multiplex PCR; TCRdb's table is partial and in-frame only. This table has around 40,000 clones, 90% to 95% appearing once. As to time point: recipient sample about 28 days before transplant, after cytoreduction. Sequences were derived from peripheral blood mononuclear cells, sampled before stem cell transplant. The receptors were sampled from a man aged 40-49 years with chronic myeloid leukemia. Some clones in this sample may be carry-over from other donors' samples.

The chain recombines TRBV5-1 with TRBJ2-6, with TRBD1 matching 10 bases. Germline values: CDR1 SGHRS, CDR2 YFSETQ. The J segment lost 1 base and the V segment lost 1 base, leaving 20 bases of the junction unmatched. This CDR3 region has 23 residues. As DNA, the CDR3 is TGCGCCAGCAGCTTGTTCGGGGGACAGGGGTCTGGTGCTGAGCTTTCTGGGGCCAACGTCCTGACTTTC. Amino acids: CASSLFGGQGSGAELSGANVLTF.

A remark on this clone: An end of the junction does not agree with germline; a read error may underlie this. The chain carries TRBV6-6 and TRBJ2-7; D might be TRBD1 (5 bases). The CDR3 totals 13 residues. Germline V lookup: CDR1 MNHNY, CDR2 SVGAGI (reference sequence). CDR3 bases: TGTGCCAGGGGGCCAGAGGAATCCTACGGGCAGTACTTC. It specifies CARGPEESYGQYF.

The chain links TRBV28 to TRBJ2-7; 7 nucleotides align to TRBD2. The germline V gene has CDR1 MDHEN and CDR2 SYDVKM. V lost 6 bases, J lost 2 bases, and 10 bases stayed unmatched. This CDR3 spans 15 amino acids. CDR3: CASSVKSGVTYEQYF. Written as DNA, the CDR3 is TGTGCCAGCAGCGTAAAGAGCGGGGTCACCTACGAGCAGTACTTC.

The CDR3 loop is CASSIGGAVANYGYTF. The CDR3 bases are TGTGCCAGTAGTATAGGGGGCGCCGTCGCCAACTATGGCTACACCTTC. The V call is TRBV19, the J call TRBJ1-2; the D gene is possibly TRBD1 (5 bases). V was trimmed by 1 base and J by 2 bases, leaving 14 bases between them. CDR3 length: 16 residues. Germline CDR1 and CDR2: LNHDA and SQIVND (reference sequence).

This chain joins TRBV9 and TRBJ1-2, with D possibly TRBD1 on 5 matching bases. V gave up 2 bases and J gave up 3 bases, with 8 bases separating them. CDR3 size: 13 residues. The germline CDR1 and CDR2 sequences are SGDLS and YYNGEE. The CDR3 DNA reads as TGTGCCAGCAGCGTGGGGGGTGACTATGGCTACACCTTC. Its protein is CASSVGGDYGYTF.

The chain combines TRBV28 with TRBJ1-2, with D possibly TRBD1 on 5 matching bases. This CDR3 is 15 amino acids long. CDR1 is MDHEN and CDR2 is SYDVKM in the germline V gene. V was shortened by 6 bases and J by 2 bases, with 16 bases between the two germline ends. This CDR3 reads CASRGDGQINYGYTF. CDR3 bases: TGTGCCAGCAGGGGGGACGGACAAATCAACTATGGCTACACCTTC.

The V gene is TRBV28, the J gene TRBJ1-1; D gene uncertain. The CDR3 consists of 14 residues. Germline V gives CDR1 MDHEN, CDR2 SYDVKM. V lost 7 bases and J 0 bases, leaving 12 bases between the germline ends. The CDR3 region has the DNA TGTGCCAGCACCAGCCCACACATGAACACTGAAGCTTTCTTT. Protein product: CASTSPHMNTEAFF.

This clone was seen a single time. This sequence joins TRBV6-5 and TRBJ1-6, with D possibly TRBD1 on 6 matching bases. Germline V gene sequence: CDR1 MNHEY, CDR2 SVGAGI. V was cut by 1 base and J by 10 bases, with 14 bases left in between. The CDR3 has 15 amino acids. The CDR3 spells CASSYFARGSSPLHF. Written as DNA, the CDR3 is TGTGCCAGCAGTTACTTCGCCAGGGGAAGCTCACCCCTCCACTTT.

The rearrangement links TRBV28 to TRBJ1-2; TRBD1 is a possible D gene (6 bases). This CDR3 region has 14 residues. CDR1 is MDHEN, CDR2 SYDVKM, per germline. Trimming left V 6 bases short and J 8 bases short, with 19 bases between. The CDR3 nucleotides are TGTGCCAGCAGCCAACTCGGGACACATCGAGGCTACACCTTC. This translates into CASSQLGTHRGYTF.

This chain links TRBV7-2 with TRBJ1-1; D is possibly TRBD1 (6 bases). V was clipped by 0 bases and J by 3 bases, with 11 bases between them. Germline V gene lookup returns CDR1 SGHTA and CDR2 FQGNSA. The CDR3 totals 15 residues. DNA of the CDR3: TGTGCCAGCAGCTTAGCGAGCCAGGGGTACACTGAAGCTTTCTTT. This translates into CASSLASQGYTEAFF.

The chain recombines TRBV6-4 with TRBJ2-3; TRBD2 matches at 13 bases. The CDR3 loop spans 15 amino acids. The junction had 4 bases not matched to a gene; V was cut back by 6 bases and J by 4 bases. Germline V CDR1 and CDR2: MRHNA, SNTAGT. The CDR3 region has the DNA TGTGCCAGCAGAACTAGCGGGGGGGCAGCAGATACGCAGTATTTT. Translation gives CASRTSGGAADTQYF.

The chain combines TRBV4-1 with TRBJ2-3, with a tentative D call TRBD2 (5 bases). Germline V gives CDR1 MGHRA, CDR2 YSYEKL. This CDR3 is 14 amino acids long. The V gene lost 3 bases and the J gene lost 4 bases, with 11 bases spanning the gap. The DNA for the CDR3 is TGCGCCAGCAGCCAGATCGGGGTCGCAGATACGCAGTATTTT. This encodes CASSQIGVADTQYF.

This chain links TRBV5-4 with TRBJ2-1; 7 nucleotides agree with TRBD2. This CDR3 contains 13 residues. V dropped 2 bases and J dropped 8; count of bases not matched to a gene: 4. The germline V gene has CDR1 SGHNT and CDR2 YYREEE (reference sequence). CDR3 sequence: CASSFRGVDEQFF. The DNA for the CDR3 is TGTGCCAGCAGCTTTCGGGGGGTCGATGAGCAGTTCTTC.

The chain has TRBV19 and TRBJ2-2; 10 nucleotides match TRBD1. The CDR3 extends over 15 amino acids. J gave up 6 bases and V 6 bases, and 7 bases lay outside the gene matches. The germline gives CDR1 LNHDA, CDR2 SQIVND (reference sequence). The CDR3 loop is CASSSRDRGAGELFF. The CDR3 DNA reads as TGTGCCAGTAGCAGCCGGGACAGGGGAGCCGGGGAGCTGTTTTTT.

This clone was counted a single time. The CDR3, as DNA: TGCGCCAGCAGCCCACCATCCTTCAGGGGCACCGGGGAGCTGTTTTTT. The encoded protein is CASSPPSFRGTGELFF. The chain combines TRBV4-3 with TRBJ2-2, with a tentative D call TRBD1 (6 bases). V was clipped by 4 bases and J by 4 bases, with 16 bases between them. This CDR3 region has 16 residues. Germline V gives CDR1 LGHNA, CDR2 YSLEER.

CDR3 in amino acids: CASSSREGAGGYEQYF. CDR3 bases: TGTGCCAGCAGCTCAAGGGAGGGGGCCGGGGGCTACGAGCAGTACTTC. The V gene is TRBV7-2, the J gene TRBJ2-7; D assignment may be TRBD1 or TRBD2 (7 bases each). The V gene lost 4 bases and the J gene lost 3 bases, with 19 bases spanning the gap. The length of the CDR3 is 16 residues. The germline V gene encodes CDR1 SGHTA and CDR2 FQGNSA.

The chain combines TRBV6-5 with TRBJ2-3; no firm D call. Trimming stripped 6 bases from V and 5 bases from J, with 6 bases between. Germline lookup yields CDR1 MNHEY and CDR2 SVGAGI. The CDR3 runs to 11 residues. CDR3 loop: CASSPGDTQYF. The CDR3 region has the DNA TGTGCCAGCAGCCCAGGAGATACGCAGTATTTT.

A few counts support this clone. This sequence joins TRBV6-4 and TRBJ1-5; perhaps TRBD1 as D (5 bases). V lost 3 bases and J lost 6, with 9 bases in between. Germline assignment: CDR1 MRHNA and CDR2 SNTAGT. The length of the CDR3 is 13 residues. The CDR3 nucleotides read TGTGCCAGCAGTGAAAGGGGAACTCAGCCCCAGCATTTT. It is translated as CASSERGTQPQHF.

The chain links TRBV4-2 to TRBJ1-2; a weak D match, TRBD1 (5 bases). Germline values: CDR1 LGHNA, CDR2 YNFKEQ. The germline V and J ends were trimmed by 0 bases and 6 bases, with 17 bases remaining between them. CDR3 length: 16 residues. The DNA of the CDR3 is TGTGCCAGCAGCCAAGATGAGACAGTCTATAGAAATGGCTACACCTTC. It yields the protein CASSQDETVYRNGYTF.

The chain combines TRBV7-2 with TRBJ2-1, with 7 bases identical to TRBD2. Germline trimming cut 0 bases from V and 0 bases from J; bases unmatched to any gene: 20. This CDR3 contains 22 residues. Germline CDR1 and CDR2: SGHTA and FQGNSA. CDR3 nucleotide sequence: TGTGCCAGCAGCTTAGCGGGGGGGGTAGCGGTCCAGTTTCGTAGCTCCTACAATGAGCAGTTCTTC. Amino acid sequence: CASSLAGGVAVQFRSSYNEQFF.

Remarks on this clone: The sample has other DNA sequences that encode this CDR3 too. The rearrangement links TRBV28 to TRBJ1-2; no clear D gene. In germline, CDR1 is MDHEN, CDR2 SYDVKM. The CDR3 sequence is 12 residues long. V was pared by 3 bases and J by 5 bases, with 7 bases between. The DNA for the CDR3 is TGTGCCAGCAGTTTGGGAGGTTATGGCTACACCTTC. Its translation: CASSLGGYGYTF.

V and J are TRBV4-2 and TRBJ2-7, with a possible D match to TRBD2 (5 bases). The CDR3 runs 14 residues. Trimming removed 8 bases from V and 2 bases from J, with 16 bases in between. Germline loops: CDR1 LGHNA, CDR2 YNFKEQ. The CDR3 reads CASADRTGTYEQYF. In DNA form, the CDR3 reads TGTGCCAGCGCGGACCGGACGGGGACCTACGAGCAGTACTTC.